One sample yielded the 27 T cell receptor beta chains listed below, sequenced in a study of shared T cell receptors in the human thymus (dated by TCRdb to the early 2020s). Library method: the immunoSEQ multiplex PCR assay. TCRdb mirrors the immuneACCESS table, restricted to in-frame sequences. Some clones are absent from its copies; in checked studies, under half trace to an unresolved V gene, and the reason for the others is unknown. The sample includes 600,000 or so clones, with more than 70% observed a single time. 0.0094% of the sample is taken by the ten largest. A further study also used this sample, focusing on human thymus T cells.

Input material: thymocytes. These receptors all stem from a boy in the first two years of life with a congenital heart defect. Donor details come from another sample of the same person, matched by shared clones.

Only a few counts were recorded for this clone. Other nucleotide sequences from this sample produce the same CDR3. V gene TRBV2 combines with J gene TRBJ1-6; 7 bases align to TRBD1. This CDR3 comprises 14 residues. Looked up from germline, CDR1 is SNHLY and CDR2 is FYNNEI. The junction had 6 bases not matched to a gene; V was cut back by 6 bases and J by 7 bases. In DNA form, the CDR3 reads TGTGCCAGCAGCCCCGGGACAGAGAATTCACCCCTCCACTTT. As protein: CASSPGTENSPLHF.

This clone has just one count. This chain uses TRBV5-6 with TRBJ1-5; 7 nucleotides agree with TRBD1. The germline CDR1 and CDR2 sequences are SGHDT and YYEEEE. The CDR3 totals 14 residues. J lost 5 bases, V lost 2 bases, and 4 bases had no gene match. CDR3 loop: CASSLQGKHQPQHF. The CDR3 DNA follows: TGTGCCAGCAGCTTACAGGGGAAGCATCAGCCCCAGCATTTT.

The chain is built from TRBV27 and TRBJ2-2; D may be TRBD2 (6 bases). Trimming took off 6 bases at V and 1 base at J, with 15 bases between the two ends. This CDR3 is 16 amino acids long. CDR1 and CDR2 from the germline V gene are MNHEY and SMNVEV (reference sequence). In DNA form, the CDR3 reads TGTGCCAGCAGGGGGGGACGGATTAAGAACACCGGGGAGCTGTTTTTT. Protein product: CASRGGRIKNTGELFF.

This clone was seen a handful of times. This chain uses TRBV19 with TRBJ1-5; a possible D gene is TRBD1 (6 bases). The germline V gene has CDR1 LNHDA and CDR2 SQIVND (reference sequence). The V end lost 6 bases, the J end lost 3 bases, and 9 bases lay between the germline ends. The CDR3 contains 13 residues. The CDR3 here is CASRGDNNQPQHF. CDR3 nucleotide sequence: TGTGCCAGTAGGGGGGACAACAATCAGCCCCAGCATTTT.

In its sample, this clone was seen a few times. The rearrangement joins TRBV7-9 to TRBJ1-1, with 7 nucleotides matching TRBD1. The V gene end was trimmed by 5 bases and the J gene end by 1 base; junction bases not matched to a gene: 10. In germline, CDR1 is SEHNR, CDR2 FQNEAQ (reference sequence). The CDR3 length is 16 residues. This CDR3 is CASSPRAGTENTEAFF. The CDR3 DNA is TGTGCCAGCAGCCCAAGGGCCGGGACAGAGAACACTGAAGCTTTCTTT.

This clone was seen once. The chain has TRBV25-1 and TRBJ1-1; D perhaps matches TRBD1 (6 bases). The length of the CDR3 is 18 residues. V was pared by 3 bases and J by 4 bases, with 24 bases between. Germline V gene sequence: CDR1 MGHDK, CDR2 SYGVNS. CDR3 nucleotides: TGTGCCAGCAGTGATTCGCCCGGGACAAGCCCCTATCTCACTGAAGCTTTCTTT. This translates into CASSDSPGTSPYLTEAFF. Together with reference TRBV25-1 and TRBJ1-1, the CDR3 gives the full variable domain: EADIYQTPRYLVIGTGKKITLECSQTMGHDKMYWYQQDPGMELHLIHYSYGVNSTEKGDLSSESTVSRIRTEHFPLTLESARPSHTSQYLCASSDSPGTSPYLTEAFFGQGTRLTVV.

This chain connects TRBV4-3 to TRBJ1-2; TRBD1 is a possible D gene (5 bases). The CDR3 runs to 14 residues. Germline-derived CDR1 and CDR2 are LGHNA and YSLEER. The V and J ends lost 0 bases and 9 bases respectively, with 14 bases between them. Here the CDR3 reads CASSQEGSQGRYTF. The CDR3 DNA reads TGCGCCAGCAGCCAAGAAGGATCCCAGGGCCGCTACACCTTC.

V and J are TRBV28 and TRBJ2-3; possible D gene TRBD1, 5 bases. The germline V gene has CDR1 MDHEN and CDR2 SYDVKM. Trimming took off 4 bases at V and 2 bases at J, with 10 bases between the two ends. The length of the CDR3 is 14 residues. The chain's CDR3 is CASSSPGSTDTQYF. The CDR3 DNA follows: TGTGCCAGCAGTTCCCCAGGGTCCACAGATACGCAGTATTTT.

This clone was recorded only once. The DNA of the CDR3 is TGTGCCAGCAGCAAGCAGGGAAGTGGAGAGACCCAGTACTTC. This encodes CASSKQGSGETQYF. This chain connects TRBV5-4 to TRBJ2-5; the D gene is possibly TRBD1 (5 bases). This CDR3 comprises 14 residues. CDR1 is SGHNT and CDR2 is YYREEE in the germline V gene (reference sequence). The germline V and J ends were trimmed by 4 bases and 4 bases, with 14 bases remaining between them. The full variable domain, completed using reference TRBV5-4 and TRBJ2-5, is ETGVTQSPTHLIKTRGQQVTLRCSSQSGHNTVSWYQQALGQGPQFIFQYYREEENGRGNFPPRFSGLQFPNYSSELNVNALELDDSALYLCASSKQGSGETQYFGPGTRLLVL.

This clone is a singleton in its sample. The sample carries other DNA sequences with the same CDR3. The J gene is TRBJ1-6, the V gene TRBV15; no firm D call. Per germline, CDR1 LNHNV and CDR2 YYDKDF (reference sequence). V was cut by 0 bases and J by 7 bases, with 10 bases left in between. CDR3 length: 15 residues. CDR3 bases: TGTGCCACCAGCAGAGACGGGGTTCAAAATTCACCCCTCCACTTT. Protein: CATSRDGVQNSPLHF.

The chain employs TRBV27 and TRBJ1-1; D is perhaps TRBD1 (5 bases). V was shortened by 6 bases and J by 2 bases, with 25 bases between the two germline ends. The CDR3 loop spans 18 amino acids. From germline, CDR1 is MNHEY and CDR2 SMNVEV (reference sequence). The CDR3 DNA reads as TGTGCCAGCAGCTCAAGGCCCCGCCCGACAGAACCCAACACTGAAGCTTTCTTT. Translated: CASSSRPRPTEPNTEAFF.

This CDR3 reads CASSRTSGVNEQFF. CDR3 sequence (DNA): TGTGCCAGCAGTCGGACTAGCGGGGTAAATGAGCAGTTCTTC. V and J are TRBV14 and TRBJ2-1; TRBD2 matches 12 bases. Losses at the gene ends were 6 bases for V and 7 bases for J; bases not matched to a gene: 4. Germline CDR1 reads SGHDN; CDR2 reads FVKESK. The CDR3 has 14 residues.

The V gene is TRBV6-5, the J gene TRBJ2-7; TRBD2 might be the D (6 bases). The length of the CDR3 is 15 residues. The V and J ends lost 4 bases and 0 bases respectively, with 13 bases between them. The germline V gene encodes CDR1 MNHEY and CDR2 SVGAGI. The chain's CDR3 is CASSFTAGYSYEQYF. The CDR3 coding sequence is TGTGCCAGCAGTTTCACCGCGGGGTACTCCTACGAGCAGTACTTC.

This chain uses TRBV2 with TRBJ1-4, with TRBD1 matching 7 bases. Germline V gives CDR1 SNHLY, CDR2 FYNNEI. The trim removed 4 bases at V and 1 base at J, leaving 6 bases unmatched. CDR3 length equals 16 residues. CDR3 coding DNA: TGTGCCAGCAGTGTCCCTGACAGGGTAACTAATGAAAAACTGTTTTTT. Translation gives CASSVPDRVTNEKLFF.

CDR3: CATSIGGANSPLHF. The CDR3 DNA sequence: TGTGCCACCAGTATTGGGGGCGCTAATTCACCCCTCCACTTT. J is TRBJ1-6 and V is TRBV15; the D gene is possibly TRBD1 (6 bases). CDR1 and CDR2 (germline): LNHNV, YYDKDF (reference sequence). The CDR3 spans 14 residues. Trimming cost V 6 bases and J 6 bases, with 12 bases left between them.

This clone has just a few counts. V usage is TRBV5-6 and J usage is TRBJ2-7; D is undetermined. Germline V gene data show CDR1 as SGHDT and CDR2 as YYEEEE. The CDR3 spans 13 residues. V gave up 10 bases and J gave up 1 base, with 15 bases separating them. CDR3 in amino acids: CAAASGGSYEQYF. The CDR3 DNA follows: TGTGCCGCGGCTTCTGGCGGTTCCTACGAGCAGTACTTC.

The chain carries TRBV15 and TRBJ2-7; no clear D. Trimming stripped 5 bases from V and 6 bases from J, with 14 bases between. The CDR3 contains 13 residues. In germline, CDR1 is LNHNV, CDR2 YYDKDF (reference sequence). The CDR3 region has the DNA TGTGCCACCAGCGCCCCGAGCCCCTTCGAGCAGTACTTC. Translation gives CATSAPSPFEQYF.

V usage is TRBV6-1 and J usage is TRBJ2-5, with 7 bases aligning to TRBD1. Germline CDR1 is MNHNS and CDR2 is SASEGT. The ends lost 1 base at V and 5 bases at J; junction bases unmatched: 7. The CDR3 consists of 15 residues. CDR3 amino acids: CASSEEDRPKETQYF. CDR3 bases: TGTGCCAGCAGTGAAGAGGACAGGCCTAAGGAGACCCAGTACTTC.

The chain recombines TRBV7-9 with TRBJ2-2; possible D gene TRBD1, 6 bases. Deletions cut 2 bases from V and 6 bases from J, with 10 bases between. Germline lookup yields CDR1 SEHNR and CDR2 FQNEAQ (reference sequence). The CDR3 is made up of 14 amino acids. The CDR3 sequence: CASSLKGGPGELFF. The CDR3 DNA sequence: TGTGCCAGCAGCTTAAAAGGGGGTCCCGGGGAGCTGTTTTTT.

The gene calls are TRBV10-2 and TRBJ1-2, with TRBD1 identical over 7 bases. The length of the CDR3 is 19 residues. V lost 2 bases, J lost 3 bases, and 18 bases stayed unmatched. Germline CDR1 is WSHSY and CDR2 is SAAADI. In DNA form, the CDR3 reads TGCGCCAGCAGTGAGGGGGGTGGACAGGTGATAAGTTTGGACTATGGCTACACCTTC. It yields the protein CASSEGGGQVISLDYGYTF.

The chain joins TRBV6-6 to TRBJ2-7, with a tentative D call TRBD1 (6 bases). The V gene's germline CDR1 is MNHNY and CDR2 SVGAGI (reference sequence). The CDR3 is made up of 15 amino acids. Trimming removed 2 bases at V and 1 base at J, with 12 bases between. Written as DNA, the CDR3 is TGTGCCAGCAGTTACAGCAGGGGTACTTCCTACGAGCAGTACTTC. Translating gives CASSYSRGTSYEQYF.

A remark on this clone: At one end, the junction sequence differs from germline, possibly due to a read error. The chain recombines TRBV4-1 with TRBJ2-6; 8 positions match TRBD1. Germline loops: CDR1 MGHRA, CDR2 YSYEKL. This CDR3 is 18 amino acids long. The CDR3 region has the DNA TGCGCCAGCAGGCAAGACAGGGGCCGCGGCTCTGGGGCCAACGTCCTGACTTTC. Amino acid sequence: CASRQDRGRGSGANVLTF.

The CDR3 DNA reads TGCAGCGTTAGGGAGCGACCGGGTGAAGCTTTCTTT. Translated: CSVRERPGEAFF. The chain combines TRBV29-1 with TRBJ1-1; no clear D. V lost 5 bases and J 7 bases, leaving 14 bases between the germline ends. Germline lookup yields CDR1 SQVTM and CDR2 ANQGSEA. The CDR3 spans 12 residues.

V and J are TRBV28 and TRBJ2-1, with TRBD2 matching 9 bases. Germline trimming cut 3 bases from V and 6 bases from J; bases unmatched to any gene: 12. The CDR3 length is 17 residues. From germline, CDR1 is MDHEN and CDR2 SYDVKM. The CDR3 protein is CASSFPRAGGKVNEQFF. The CDR3 DNA reads TGTGCCAGCAGTTTCCCCAGGGCGGGAGGGAAGGTCAATGAGCAGTTCTTC.

J is TRBJ1-1 and V is TRBV28; TRBD1 agrees at 11 bases. Trimming at V came to 4 bases and at J to 5 bases, leaving 12 bases not matched to a gene. The germline V gene encodes CDR1 MDHEN and CDR2 SYDVKM. This CDR3 region has 17 residues. The CDR3 sequence: CASSSGDRGESGTEAFF. CDR3 nucleotides: TGTGCCAGCAGTTCTGGGGACAGGGGGGAGTCCGGGACTGAAGCTTTCTTT. The full variable domain, its missing parts supplied by reference TRBV28 and TRBJ1-1, is DVKVTQSSRYLVKRTGEKVFLECVQDMDHENMFWYRQDPGLGLRLIYFSYDVKMKEKGDIPEGYSVSREKKERFSLILESASTNQTSMYLCASSSGDRGESGTEAFFGQGTRLTVV.

The rearrangement links TRBV4-2 to TRBJ1-1, with TRBD1 matching 8 bases. Looked up from germline, CDR1 is LGHNA and CDR2 is YNFKEQ. V lost 0 bases and J lost 1; bases outside the gene matches: 13. This CDR3 contains 19 residues. CDR3 protein: CASSQDTVGQGAGNTEAFF. CDR3 DNA sequence: TGTGCCAGCAGCCAAGATACTGTTGGGCAGGGGGCCGGGAACACTGAAGCTTTCTTT.

The gene calls are TRBV19 and TRBJ2-6; TRBD2 is a possible D gene (6 bases). The germline V gene has CDR1 LNHDA and CDR2 SQIVND (reference sequence). CDR3 length: 15 amino acids. The V gene lost 3 bases and the J gene lost 2 bases, with 8 bases spanning the gap. The CDR3 DNA reads as TGTGCCAGTAGTATGGAGGGCCCTGGGGCCAACGTCCTGACTTTC. It encodes CASSMEGPGANVLTF.